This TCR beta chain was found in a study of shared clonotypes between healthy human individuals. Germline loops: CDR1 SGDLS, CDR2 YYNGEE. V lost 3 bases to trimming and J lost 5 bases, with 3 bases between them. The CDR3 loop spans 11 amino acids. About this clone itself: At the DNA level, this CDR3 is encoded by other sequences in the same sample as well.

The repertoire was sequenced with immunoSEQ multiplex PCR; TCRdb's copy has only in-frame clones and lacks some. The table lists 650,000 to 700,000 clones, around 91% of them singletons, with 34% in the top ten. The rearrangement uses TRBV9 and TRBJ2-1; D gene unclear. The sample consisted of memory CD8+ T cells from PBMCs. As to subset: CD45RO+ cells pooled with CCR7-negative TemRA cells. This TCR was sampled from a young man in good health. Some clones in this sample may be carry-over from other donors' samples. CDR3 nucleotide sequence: TGTGCCAGCAGCGCGAACAATGAGCAGTTCTTC. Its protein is CASSANNEQFF.